Following are 20 T cell receptor beta chains from one sample sequenced in a study of T cell changes during pregnancy in multiple sclerosis. TCRdb's table, derived via immunoSEQ multiplex PCR, lists solely in-frame clones and lacks some. The sample carries 75,000 to 95,000 clones, about 90% recorded once. Here the sequenced sample was peripheral blood, taken in the first trimester of pregnancy. Receptors originate from a female donor in good health, enrolled as a control in a pregnancy study.

This chain links TRBV2 with TRBJ2-7; 9 bases are a match to TRBD1. The J segment lost 5 bases and the V segment lost 6 bases, leaving 8 bases of the junction unmatched. The germline CDR1 and CDR2 sequences are SNHLY and FYNNEI. This CDR3 region has 14 residues. The CDR3 DNA sequence: TGTGCCAGCAGCTCGGGTACAGGGGGCGACGAGCAGTACTTC. It encodes CASSSGTGGDEQYF.

This sequence joins TRBV6-1 and TRBJ2-7; 9 bases agree with TRBD2. Germline lookup yields CDR1 MNHNS and CDR2 SASEGT. The CDR3 sequence is 15 residues long. V lost 6 bases, J lost 3 bases, and 9 bases stayed unmatched. The CDR3: CASSTGTSSFYEQYF. DNA of the CDR3: TGTGCCAGCAGCACCGGGACTAGCTCTTTCTACGAGCAGTACTTC.

CDR3 loop: CASSPEGATGNTIYF. In nucleotides, the CDR3 is TGCGCCAGCAGCCCAGAGGGGGCGACGGGAAACACCATATATTTT. This rearrangement joins TRBV5-1 to TRBJ1-3; 7 bases are shared with TRBD1. V lost 4 bases and J lost 4; bases outside the gene matches: 8. This CDR3 comprises 15 residues. CDR1 SGHRS and CDR2 YFSETQ come from the germline V gene.

This clone was seen only once. The V gene is TRBV9, the J gene TRBJ1-3, with D maybe TRBD1 (6 bases). This CDR3 is 19 amino acids long. Germline V gene lookup returns CDR1 SGDLS and CDR2 YYNGEE. V shed 4 bases and J shed 0 bases, with 23 bases lying between them. For the CDR3, the DNA is TGTGCCAGCAGCTCCCCGCGGGAGGGGGGCAGGCACTCTGGAAACACCATATATTTT. Amino acid sequence: CASSSPREGGRHSGNTIYF.

The chain uses TRBV5-1 and TRBJ2-1, with D possibly TRBD1 on 5 matching bases. V shed 0 bases and J shed 12 bases, with 10 bases lying between them. The length of the CDR3 is 12 residues. The germline CDR1 and CDR2 sequences are SGHRS and YFSETQ. The CDR3 coding sequence is TGCGCCAGCAGCTTGGCCAGCCAGGGGCAGTTCTTC. This sequence encodes CASSLASQGQFF.

The chain links TRBV18 to TRBJ2-1; 13 nucleotides match TRBD2. Germline V lookup: CDR1 KGHSH, CDR2 LQKENI. The CDR3 extends over 17 amino acids. V lost 6 bases, J lost 4 bases, and 9 bases stayed unmatched. CDR3 DNA sequence: TGTGCCAGCTCTCCAGGACTAGCGGGGGCTTCATACAATGAGCAGTTCTTC. It translates to CASSPGLAGASYNEQFF.

The chain links TRBV5-1 to TRBJ1-4; a possible D gene is TRBD1 (5 bases). The ends were cut back, 4 bases at V and 5 bases at J, with 18 bases in the middle. The CDR3 has 16 amino acids. Germline lookup yields CDR1 SGHRS and CDR2 YFSETQ. The CDR3 is CASSKRQSSLNEKLFF. The CDR3 nucleotides read TGCGCCAGCAGCAAACGACAGAGCTCCCTGAATGAAAAACTGTTTTTT.

The chain has TRBV27 and TRBJ1-2; the D gene is possibly TRBD1 (5 bases). Trimming pared 2 bases from V and 4 bases from J, leaving 17 bases between. The CDR3 is made up of 16 amino acids. From germline, CDR1 is MNHEY and CDR2 SMNVEV (reference sequence). The CDR3 coding sequence is TGTGCCAGCAGTTTAAGACAGACACAACTTTTCTATGGCTACACCTTC. Its protein product is CASSLRQTQLFYGYTF.

The J gene is TRBJ2-1, the V gene TRBV14, with 8 bases lining up with TRBD2. This CDR3 has 16 amino acids. Trimming cost V 4 bases and J 9 bases; bases outside gene matches: 14. Germline CDR1 is SGHDN and CDR2 is FVKESK. This CDR3 reads CASSPDSGGGYGEQFF. CDR3 DNA: TGTGCCAGCAGCCCCGACTCCGGGGGGGGGTATGGTGAGCAGTTCTTC.

This clone appeared a single time. This chain connects TRBV19 to TRBJ2-5; 7 bases are shared with TRBD2. V dropped 6 bases and J dropped 2; count of bases not matched to a gene: 6. This CDR3 has 14 residues. Germline V gene lookup returns CDR1 LNHDA and CDR2 SQIVND (reference sequence). The DNA of the CDR3 is TGTGCCAGTAGCGGTGGGAGGGATCAAGAGACCCAGTACTTC. Translation: CASSGGRDQETQYF.

The chain combines TRBV5-8 with TRBJ2-1; TRBD2 agrees at 15 bases. CDR3 length: 19 residues. Per germline, CDR1 SGHTS and CDR2 YDEGEE. The trim removed 3 bases at V and 8 bases at J, leaving 15 bases unmatched. The CDR3 protein is CASSSGLAGGGAGSDEQFF. In DNA, the CDR3 is TGTGCCAGCAGCTCTGGACTAGCGGGAGGGGGGGCAGGGTCGGATGAGCAGTTCTTC.

The chain recombines TRBV19 with TRBJ1-1; TRBD1 matches at 9 bases. The junction had 12 bases not matched to a gene; V was cut back by 9 bases and J by 10 bases. Germline CDR1 LNHDA, CDR2 SQIVND (reference sequence). The CDR3 runs to 13 residues. In nucleotides, the CDR3 is TGTGCCAGCCTGTCCGGACAGGGGCGAAGAGCTTTCTTT. It is translated as CASLSGQGRRAFF.

The chain has TRBV6-6 and TRBJ2-1, with no clear D. In germline, CDR1 is MNHNY, CDR2 SVGAGI (reference sequence). The CDR3 has 11 residues. The V and J ends lost 5 bases and 8 bases respectively, with 7 bases between them. CDR3: CASSVSDEQFF. In DNA, the CDR3 is TGTGCCAGCAGTGTCAGCGATGAGCAGTTCTTC.

The rearrangement uses TRBV4-3 and TRBJ1-2; the D gene is possibly TRBD1 (6 bases). Germline V CDR1 and CDR2: LGHNA, YSLEER. V was cut by 0 bases and J by 1 base, with 15 bases left in between. This CDR3 comprises 17 residues. CDR3 sequence reads: CASSQDPGAVSNYGYTF. The CDR3 DNA follows: TGCGCCAGCAGCCAAGACCCAGGGGCTGTTAGTAACTATGGCTACACCTTC.

The chain joins TRBV9 to TRBJ1-4, with TRBD1 matching over 7 bases. Germline values: CDR1 SGDLS, CDR2 YYNGEE. V was clipped by 2 bases and J by 5 bases; unmatched bases: 3. This CDR3 has 14 amino acids. The CDR3 is CASSVGTENEKLFF. The CDR3, as DNA: TGTGCCAGCAGCGTGGGGACAGAGAATGAAAAACTGTTTTTT.

The chain links TRBV6-6 to TRBJ2-5, with D maybe TRBD2 (6 bases). V was clipped by 2 bases and J by 2 bases, with 6 bases between them. The germline CDR1 and CDR2 sequences are MNHNY and SVGAGI (reference sequence). This CDR3 is 13 amino acids long. DNA of the CDR3: TGTGCCAGCAGTTACGCGGGACAAGAGACCCAGTACTTC. Translation: CASSYAGQETQYF.

This sequence joins TRBV6-1 and TRBJ2-1, with 12 bases identical to TRBD2. This CDR3 comprises 13 residues. The ends lost 8 bases at V and 9 bases at J; junction bases unmatched: 5. Germline V gives CDR1 MNHNS, CDR2 SASEGT. CDR3 coding DNA: TGTGCCAGCCCTAGCGGGAGGGTTGGTGAGCAGTTCTTC. Protein sequence: CASPSGRVGEQFF.

The V gene is TRBV5-1, the J gene TRBJ1-3; tentative D call: TRBD1 (5 bases). Trimming removed 2 bases at V and 0 bases at J, with 12 bases between. This CDR3 has 16 amino acids. CDR1 is SGHRS, CDR2 YFSETQ, per germline. The CDR3 nucleotides read TGCGCCAGCAGCTTATGGGGCAGGACCTCTGGAAACACCATATATTTT. Translated, it gives CASSLWGRTSGNTIYF.

The rearrangement links TRBV27 to TRBJ1-1; the D is unclear. This CDR3 spans 13 amino acids. Per the germline V gene, CDR1 is MNHEY and CDR2 is SMNVEV (reference sequence). V was pared by 10 bases and J by 8 bases, with 20 bases between. The CDR3 here is CATCLLTGGEAFF. CDR3 sequence (DNA): TGTGCCACTTGCCTTTTAACGGGTGGAGAAGCTTTCTTT.

The chain recombines TRBV6-1 with TRBJ1-4; 8 nucleotides line up with TRBD1. The CDR3 sequence is 14 residues long. CDR1 is MNHNS and CDR2 is SASEGT in the germline V gene. With 7 bases clipped from V and 6 bases from J, the junction kept 7 bases outside the gene matches. The CDR3 region is CASNLDRGDEKLFF. The CDR3, as DNA: TGTGCCAGCAACCTTGACAGGGGAGATGAAAAACTGTTTTTT.